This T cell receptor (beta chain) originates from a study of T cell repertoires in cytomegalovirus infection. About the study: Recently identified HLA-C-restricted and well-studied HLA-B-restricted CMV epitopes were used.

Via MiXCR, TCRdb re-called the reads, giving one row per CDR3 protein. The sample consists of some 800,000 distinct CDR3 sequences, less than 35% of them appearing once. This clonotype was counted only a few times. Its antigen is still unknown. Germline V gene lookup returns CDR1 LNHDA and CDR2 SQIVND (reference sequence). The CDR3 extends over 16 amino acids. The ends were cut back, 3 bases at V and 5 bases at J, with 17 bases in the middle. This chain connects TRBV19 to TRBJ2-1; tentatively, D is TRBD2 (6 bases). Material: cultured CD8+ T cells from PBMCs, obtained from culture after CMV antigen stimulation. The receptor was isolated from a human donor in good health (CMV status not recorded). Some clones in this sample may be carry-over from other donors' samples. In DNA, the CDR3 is TGTGCCAGTAGTATTCCCGAGCGCTGGGGGGACAATGAGCAGTTCTTC. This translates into CASSIPERWGDNEQFF.